In its sample, the clone carrying this T cell receptor (beta chain) was seen many times. Antigen: not known. This entry is derived from a study of shared clonotypes between healthy human individuals. Whole-study results and caveats: About 5% of naive CD4 clonotypes were shared across several donors.

Deletions cut 3 bases from V and 7 bases from J, with 9 bases between. The CDR3 has 13 residues. Germline V gene data show CDR1 as MNHNS and CDR2 as SASEGT. TCRdb keeps only in-frame clones here, not all; method: immunoSEQ multiplex PCR. The profile shows more than 550,000 clones, 72% of them singletons. The TCR sequence derives from a woman younger than 45 in good health. The sample consisted of memory CD4+ T cells sorted from blood. Described subset: CD45RA-negative fraction. J is TRBJ2-2 and V is TRBV6-1; D gene unclear. The chain's CDR3 is CASSETEIGELFF. The CDR3 nucleotides read TGTGCCAGCAGTGAGACGGAAATCGGGGAGCTGTTTTTT.